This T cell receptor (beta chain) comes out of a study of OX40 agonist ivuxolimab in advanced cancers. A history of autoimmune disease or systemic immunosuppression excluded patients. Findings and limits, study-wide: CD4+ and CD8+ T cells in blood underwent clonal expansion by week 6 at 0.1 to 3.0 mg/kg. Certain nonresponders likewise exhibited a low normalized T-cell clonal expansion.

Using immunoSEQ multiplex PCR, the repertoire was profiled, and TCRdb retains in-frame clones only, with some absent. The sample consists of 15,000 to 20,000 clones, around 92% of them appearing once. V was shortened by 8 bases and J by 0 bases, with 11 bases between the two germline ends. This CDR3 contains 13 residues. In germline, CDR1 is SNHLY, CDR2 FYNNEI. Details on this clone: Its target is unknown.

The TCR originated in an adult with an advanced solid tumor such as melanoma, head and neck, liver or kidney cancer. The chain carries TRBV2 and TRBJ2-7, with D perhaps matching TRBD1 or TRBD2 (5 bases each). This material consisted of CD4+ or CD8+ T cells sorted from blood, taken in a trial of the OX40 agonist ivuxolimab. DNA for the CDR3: TGTGCCAGCGAAGGGGAGCCCTCCTACGAGCAGTACTTC. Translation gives CASEGEPSYEQYF.